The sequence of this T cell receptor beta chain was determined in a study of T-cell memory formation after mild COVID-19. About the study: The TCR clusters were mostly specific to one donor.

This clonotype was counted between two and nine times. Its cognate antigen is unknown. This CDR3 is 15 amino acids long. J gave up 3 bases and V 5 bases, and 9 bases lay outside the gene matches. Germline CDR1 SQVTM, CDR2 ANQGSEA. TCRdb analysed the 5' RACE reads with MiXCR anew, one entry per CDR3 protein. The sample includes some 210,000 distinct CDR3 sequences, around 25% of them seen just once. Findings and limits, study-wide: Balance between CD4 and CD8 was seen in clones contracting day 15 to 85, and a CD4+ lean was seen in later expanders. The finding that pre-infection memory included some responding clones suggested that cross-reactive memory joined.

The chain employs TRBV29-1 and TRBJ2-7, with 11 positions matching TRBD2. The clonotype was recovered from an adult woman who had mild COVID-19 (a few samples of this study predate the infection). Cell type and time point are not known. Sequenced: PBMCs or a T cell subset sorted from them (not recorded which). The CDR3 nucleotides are TGCAGCGTTAACGGGACTAGCGGACTTTACTACGAGCAGTACTTC. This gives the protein CSVNGTSGLYYEQYF.